A selection of T cell receptor beta chains follows, all from one sample in a study of beta chain features in type 1 diabetes. The repertoire was sequenced with immunoSEQ multiplex PCR; TCRdb's copy has only in-frame clones and lacks some. This table has around 260,000 clones, around 21% appearing once. Sequencing was performed on naive CD4+ T cells from blood. These receptor sequences come from a woman aged 40 to 50 with type 1 diabetes. Both conserved end residues are part of each CDR3. A D gene is named only where the DNA matches it firmly. Not all rows give a size; the values are once, few, many and, for expanded clones, a class.

d_call,j_call,clone_size,v_call,cdr3_aa,cdr3_nt
TRBD1,TRBJ1-2,.,TRBV19,CASTRPTGDVFYGYTF,TGTGCCAGTACCCGGCCGACAGGGGATGTCTTCTATGGCTACACCTTC
TRBD2,TRBJ2-5,few,TRBV13,CASSLSSTSGKETQYF,TGTGCCAGCAGCCTATCCTCCACAAGCGGGAAAGAGACCCAGTACTTC
TRBD2,TRBJ2-7,.,TRBV29-1,CSVEDLGRGKDEQYF,TGCAGCGTTGAAGATCTCGGGAGGGGGAAGGACGAGCAGTACTTC
.,TRBJ2-1,.,TRBV27,CASSRGGASSYNEQFF,TGTGCCAGCAGTCGTGGGGGCGCAAGCTCCTACAATGAGCAGTTCTTC
.,TRBJ2-7,few,TRBV7-9,CASSRRDGGEYEQYF,TGTGCCAGCAGCCGAAGGGATGGGGGCGAGTACGAGCAGTACTTC
TRBD1,TRBJ1-2,.,TRBV7-9,CASSLGQGANGYTF,TGTGCCAGCAGCTTGGGACAGGGGGCTAACGGCTACACCTTC
TRBD2,TRBJ2-7,few,TRBV6-5,CASSYSGESSYEQYF,TGTGCCAGCAGTTACAGCGGGGAGAGCTCCTACGAGCAGTACTTC
.,TRBJ1-1,few,TRBV4-3,CASSQDIGAGMNTEAFF,TGCGCCAGCAGCCAAGATATAGGCGCAGGGATGAACACTGAAGCTTTCTTT
TRBD2,TRBJ2-5,.,TRBV9,CASSVAGGRVETQYF,TGTGCCAGCAGCGTAGCTGGGGGGAGGGTAGAGACCCAGTACTTC
.,TRBJ2-5,.,TRBV7-2,CASSLSGAAGTAQETQYF,TGTGCCAGCAGCTTAAGCGGTGCGGCCGGCACAGCCCAAGAGACCCAGTACTTC
.,TRBJ1-5,few,TRBV27,CASSSGSADQPQHF,TGTGCCAGCAGCTCAGGGTCGGCGGATCAGCCCCAGCATTTT
.,TRBJ2-2,.,TRBV23-1,CASSFQGTNTGELFF,TGCGCCAGCAGTTTCCAGGGGACGAACACCGGGGAGCTGTTTTTT
.,TRBJ2-1,.,TRBV5-1,CASSLIGGLSSYNEQFF,TGCGCCAGCAGCTTAATTGGCGGACTAAGCTCCTACAATGAGCAGTTCTTC
.,TRBJ2-5,.,TRBV4-3,CASSQGGDQETQYF,TGCGCCAGCAGCCAAGGGGGAGACCAAGAGACCCAGTACTTC
TRBD1,TRBJ2-5,.,TRBV7-8,CASSFLSTGTQETQYF,TGTGCCAGCAGCTTCCTATCGACAGGGACCCAAGAGACCCAGTACTTC
.,TRBJ2-5,few,TRBV7-7,CASSSLGSTQYF,TGTGCCAGCAGCTCCCTCGGTAGCACCCAGTACTTC
TRBD2,TRBJ2-1,few,TRBV7-9,CASSITGTSGLLNEQFF,TGTGCCAGCAGCATCACAGGTACTAGCGGCCTTCTTAATGAGCAGTTCTTC
.,TRBJ2-2,.,TRBV14,CASRVGTGELFF,TGTGCCAGCCGGGTCGGCACCGGGGAGCTGTTTTTT
.,TRBJ1-3,once,TRBV18,CASSRGINSGNTIYF,TGTGCCAGCTCACGGGGCATCAACTCTGGAAACACCATATATTTT
TRBD1,TRBJ2-7,few,TRBV10-3,CAISPTGTGSGEQYF,TGTGCCATCAGCCCTACCGGGACAGGGAGCGGCGAGCAGTACTTC
TRBD1,TRBJ2-3,few,TRBV4-1,CASSQTRDRGVDTQYF,TGCGCCAGCAGCCAAACGAGGGACAGGGGAGTAGATACGCAGTATTTT
.,TRBJ2-2,.,TRBV4-2,CASSPLHGERALNTGELFF,TGTGCCAGCAGCCCCCTCCACGGGGAAAGGGCCCTCAACACCGGGGAGCTGTTTTTT
TRBD1,TRBJ1-5,.,TRBV9,CASSVTGDEVNQPQHF,TGTGCCAGCAGCGTTACAGGGGATGAGGTCAATCAGCCCCAGCATTTT
.,TRBJ1-2,few,TRBV4-2,CASSQPTGEAYGYTF,TGTGCCAGCAGCCAACCTACCGGGGAGGCGTATGGCTACACCTTC
.,TRBJ2-2,few,TRBV4-3,CASSPVLPNTGELFF,TGCGCCAGCAGCCCGGTCCTGCCGAACACCGGGGAGCTGTTTTTT
TRBD2,TRBJ2-6,.,TRBV4-3,CASSQGLAGAGGANVLTF,TGCGCCAGCAGCCAGGGACTAGCGGGAGCGGGCGGGGCCAACGTCCTGACTTTC
.,TRBJ1-5,.,TRBV19,CASRPRVVSNQPQHF,TGTGCCAGTCGGCCCAGGGTTGTCAGCAATCAGCCCCAGCATTTT
TRBD1,TRBJ1-2,.,TRBV6-5,CASSPITGAPPGYTF,TGTGCCAGCAGTCCCATTACAGGGGCGCCTCCCGGCTACACCTTC
TRBD1,TRBJ2-2,.,TRBV5-1,CASSLEGGTTGELFF,TGCGCCAGCAGCTTGGAAGGGGGCACCACCGGGGAGCTGTTTTTT
TRBD2,TRBJ2-3,.,TRBV30,CAWSRGKAGGPDTQYF,TGTGCCTGGAGCCGAGGGAAAGCGGGAGGGCCGGATACGCAGTATTTT
.,TRBJ2-7,.,TRBV7-8,CASSNPSYEQYF,TGTGCCAGCAGCAATCCATCCTACGAGCAGTACTTC
TRBD2,TRBJ2-7,few,TRBV11-2,CASSFPSGGVYEQYF,TGTGCCAGCAGCTTCCCTAGCGGGGGGGTTTATGAGCAGTACTTC
.,TRBJ1-3,.,TRBV14,CASLIQGSNTIYF,TGTGCCAGCCTTATACAGGGATCGAACACCATATATTTT
TRBD1,TRBJ1-2,few,TRBV29-1,CSVEMVGGQDYGYTF,TGCAGCGTTGAGATGGTCGGGGGACAGGACTATGGCTACACCTTC
TRBD1,TRBJ1-5,.,TRBV18,CASSTGTGDNQPQHF,TGTGCCAGCTCAACCGGGACAGGGGACAATCAGCCCCAGCATTTT
TRBD1,TRBJ1-2,.,TRBV4-1,CASSQGQGYGYTF,TGCGCCAGCAGCCAAGGACAGGGCTATGGCTACACCTTC
TRBD1,TRBJ1-1,few,TRBV4-3,CASSQWDRNTEAFF,TGCGCCAGCAGCCAGTGGGACAGGAACACTGAAGCTTTCTTT
TRBD1,TRBJ1-1,few,TRBV28,CASRGTGIEAFF,TGTGCCAGCAGGGGGACAGGGATTGAAGCTTTCTTT
.,TRBJ2-7,once,TRBV7-3,CASSLGRGRIYEQYF,TGTGCCAGCAGCCTCGGCAGGGGAAGAATCTACGAGCAGTACTTC
.,TRBJ1-2,.,TRBV9,CASSSPNSNYGYTF,TGTGCCAGCAGCTCCCCGAACAGTAACTATGGCTACACCTTC
TRBD2,TRBJ2-3,once,TRBV5-4,CASSFPSGSTDTQYF,TGTGCCAGCAGCTTCCCTAGCGGGAGCACAGATACGCAGTATTTT
.,TRBJ2-6,few,TRBV7-9,CASSHQAGGANVLTF,TGTGCCAGCAGCCACCAAGCGGGTGGGGCCAACGTCCTGACTTTC
.,TRBJ2-5,.,TRBV7-2,CASSKRDFQETQYF,TGTGCCAGCAGCAAGAGGGACTTTCAAGAGACCCAGTACTTC
TRBD1,TRBJ2-5,.,TRBV6-5,CATRTGRQETQYF,TGTGCCACCCGGACAGGGCGTCAAGAGACCCAGTACTTC
.,TRBJ1-6,few,TRBV7-9,CASSHDTSNSPLHF,TGTGCCAGCAGCCACGACACCTCGAATTCACCCCTCCACTTT
.,TRBJ2-1,.,TRBV7-9,CASSRDNEQFF,TGTGCCAGCAGCCGGGACAATGAGCAGTTCTTC
TRBD2,TRBJ2-7,few,TRBV30,CAWTAGGSYEQYF,TGTGCCTGGACAGCGGGGGGCTCCTACGAGCAGTACTTC
TRBD1,TRBJ2-7,few,TRBV6-5,CASSYSLDRMPYEQYF,TGTGCCAGCAGTTACTCCTTGGACAGGATGCCCTACGAGCAGTACTTC
TRBD1,TRBJ1-1,.,TRBV7-2,CASSLGPAGGTEAFF,TGTGCCAGCAGCTTAGGGCCCGCAGGGGGCACTGAAGCTTTCTTT
TRBD2,TRBJ2-1,.,TRBV7-2,CASSLGGLAGLYNEQFF,TGTGCCAGCAGCTTAGGCGGACTAGCGGGGCTTTACAATGAGCAGTTCTTC
.,TRBJ2-7,.,TRBV7-9,CASSLDRYSYEQYF,TGTGCCAGCAGCTTAGACCGGTATTCCTACGAGCAGTACTTC
TRBD2,TRBJ2-1,few,TRBV5-1,CASSLAPGEGEQFF,TGCGCCAGCAGTCTGGCACCGGGGGAGGGTGAGCAGTTCTTC
.,TRBJ1-1,.,TRBV4-3,CASSQDPLGQNTEAFF,TGCGCCAGCAGCCAAGACCCACTCGGACAGAACACTGAAGCTTTCTTT
.,TRBJ2-1,.,TRBV9,CASSVAPRLEDQFF,TGTGCCAGCAGCGTAGCCCCCCGATTGGAGGATCAGTTCTTC
TRBD2,TRBJ2-3,.,TRBV6-1,CASSEIASGTVYTQYF,TGTGCCAGCAGTGAAATCGCTAGCGGGACCGTGTATACGCAGTATTTT
TRBD2,TRBJ2-3,few,TRBV6-6,CASSLGGSSGDTQYF,TGTGCCAGCAGTTTGGGAGGGTCCTCGGGAGATACGCAGTATTTT